The present T cell receptor (beta chain) was sequenced within a study of OX40 agonist ivuxolimab in advanced cancers. Profiled with immunoSEQ multiplex PCR; TCRdb holds only in-frame clones, not every one. Among 50,000 to 65,000 clones, around 90% were seen once, and the ten largest hold 20% to 25%. This CDR3 has 17 amino acids. CDR1 and CDR2 from the germline V gene are PRHDT and FYEKMQ (reference sequence). After removal of 4 bases from V and 1 base from J, the junction contained 12 bases not matched to a gene. Source: CD4+ or CD8+ T cells sorted from blood, taken in a trial of the OX40 agonist ivuxolimab. The V call is TRBV13, the J call TRBJ1-1; TRBD1 matches 7 bases. The TCR was taken from an adult with an advanced solid tumor such as melanoma, head and neck, liver or kidney cancer. This CDR3 is CASSSEASGTANTEAFF. The CDR3 DNA sequence: TGTGCCAGCAGCTCTGAAGCTTCCGGGACAGCGAACACTGAAGCTTTCTTT.